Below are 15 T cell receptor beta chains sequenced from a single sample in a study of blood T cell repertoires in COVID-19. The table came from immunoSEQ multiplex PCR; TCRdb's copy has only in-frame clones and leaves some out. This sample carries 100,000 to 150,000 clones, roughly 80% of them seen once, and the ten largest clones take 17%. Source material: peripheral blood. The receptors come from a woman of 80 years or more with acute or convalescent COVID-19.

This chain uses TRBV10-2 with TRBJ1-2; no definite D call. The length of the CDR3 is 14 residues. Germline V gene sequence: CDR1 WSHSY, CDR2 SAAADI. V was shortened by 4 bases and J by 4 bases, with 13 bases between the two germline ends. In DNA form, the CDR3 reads TGCGCCAGCAGTGTCAGAGGGTCCGTCTATGGCTACACCTTC. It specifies CASSVRGSVYGYTF.

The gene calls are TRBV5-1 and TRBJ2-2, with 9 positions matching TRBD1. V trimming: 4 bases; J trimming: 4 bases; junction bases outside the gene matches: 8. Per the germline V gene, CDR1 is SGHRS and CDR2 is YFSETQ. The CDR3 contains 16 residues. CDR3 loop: CASSLDDRGSTGELFF. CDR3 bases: TGCGCCAGCAGCCTTGATGACAGGGGGAGCACCGGGGAGCTGTTTTTT.

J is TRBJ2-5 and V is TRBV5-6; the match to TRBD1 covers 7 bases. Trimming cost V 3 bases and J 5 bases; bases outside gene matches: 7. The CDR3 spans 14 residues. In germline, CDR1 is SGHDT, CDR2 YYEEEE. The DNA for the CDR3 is TGTGCCAGCAGCTCAACAGGGGTAACGGAGACCCAGTACTTC. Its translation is CASSSTGVTETQYF.

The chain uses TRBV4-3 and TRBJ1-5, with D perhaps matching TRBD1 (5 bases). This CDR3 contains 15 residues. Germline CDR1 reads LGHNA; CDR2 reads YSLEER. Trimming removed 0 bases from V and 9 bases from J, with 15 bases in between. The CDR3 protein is CASSQDMQGGGPQHF. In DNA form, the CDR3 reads TGCGCCAGCAGCCAAGATATGCAGGGTGGCGGGCCCCAGCATTTT.

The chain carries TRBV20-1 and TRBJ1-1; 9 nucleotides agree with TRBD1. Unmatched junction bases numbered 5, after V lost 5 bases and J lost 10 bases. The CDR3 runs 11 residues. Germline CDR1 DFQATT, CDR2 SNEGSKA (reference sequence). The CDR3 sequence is CSASPGQGAFF. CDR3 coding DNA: TGCAGTGCTTCCCCGGGACAGGGAGCTTTCTTT.

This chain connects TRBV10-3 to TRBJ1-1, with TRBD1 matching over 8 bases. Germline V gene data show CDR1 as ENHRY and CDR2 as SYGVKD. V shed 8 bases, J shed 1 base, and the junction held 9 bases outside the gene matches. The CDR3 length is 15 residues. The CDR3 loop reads CAIRTSGTGNTEAFF. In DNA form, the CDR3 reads TGTGCCATCCGTACTTCCGGGACAGGGAACACTGAAGCTTTCTTT.

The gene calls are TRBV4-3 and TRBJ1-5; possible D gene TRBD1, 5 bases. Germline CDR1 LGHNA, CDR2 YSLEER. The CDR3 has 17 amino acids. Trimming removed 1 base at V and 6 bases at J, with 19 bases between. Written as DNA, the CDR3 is TGCGCCAGCAGCCAAGGATTCCGACCTATCGGGGGTCAGCCCCAGCATTTT. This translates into CASSQGFRPIGGQPQHF.

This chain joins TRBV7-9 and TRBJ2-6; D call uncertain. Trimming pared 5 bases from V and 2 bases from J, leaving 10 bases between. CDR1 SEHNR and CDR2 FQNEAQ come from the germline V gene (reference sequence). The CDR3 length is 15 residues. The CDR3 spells CASSLSVAGANVLTF. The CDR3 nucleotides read TGTGCCAGCAGCCTAAGTGTAGCTGGGGCCAACGTCCTGACTTTC.

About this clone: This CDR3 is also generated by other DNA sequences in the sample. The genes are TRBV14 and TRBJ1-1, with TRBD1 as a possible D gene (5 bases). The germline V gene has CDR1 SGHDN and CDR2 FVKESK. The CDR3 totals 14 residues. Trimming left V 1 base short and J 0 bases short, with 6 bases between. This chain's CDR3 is CASSQAGMNTEAFF. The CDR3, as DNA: TGTGCCAGCAGCCAAGCAGGGATGAACACTGAAGCTTTCTTT.

As DNA, the CDR3 is TGCAGTGCTAGAGCCCTCAGTGAGCAGTTCTTC. This codes for CSARALSEQFF. The chain is built from TRBV20-1 and TRBJ2-1; D gene uncertain. Deletions cut 1 base from V and 9 bases from J, with 7 bases between. This CDR3 comprises 11 residues. Germline CDR1 reads DFQATT; CDR2 reads SNEGSKA (reference sequence).

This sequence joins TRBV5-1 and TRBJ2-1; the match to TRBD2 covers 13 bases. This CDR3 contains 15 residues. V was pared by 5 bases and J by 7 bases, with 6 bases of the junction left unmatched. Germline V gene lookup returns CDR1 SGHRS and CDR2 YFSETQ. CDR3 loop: CASRKLAGGLNEQFF. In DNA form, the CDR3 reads TGCGCCAGCAGAAAACTAGCGGGAGGGTTGAATGAGCAGTTCTTC.

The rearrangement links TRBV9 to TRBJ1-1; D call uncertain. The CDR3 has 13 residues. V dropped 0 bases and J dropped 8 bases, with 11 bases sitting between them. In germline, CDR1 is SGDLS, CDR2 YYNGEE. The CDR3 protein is CASSVVTISEAFF. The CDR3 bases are TGTGCCAGCAGCGTAGTGACAATCTCGGAAGCTTTCTTT.

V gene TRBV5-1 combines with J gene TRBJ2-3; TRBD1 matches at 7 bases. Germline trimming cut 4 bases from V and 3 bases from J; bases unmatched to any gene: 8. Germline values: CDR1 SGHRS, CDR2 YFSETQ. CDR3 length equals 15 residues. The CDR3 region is CASSGRTGPTDTQYF. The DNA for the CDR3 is TGCGCCAGCAGCGGACGGACAGGTCCAACAGATACGCAGTATTTT.

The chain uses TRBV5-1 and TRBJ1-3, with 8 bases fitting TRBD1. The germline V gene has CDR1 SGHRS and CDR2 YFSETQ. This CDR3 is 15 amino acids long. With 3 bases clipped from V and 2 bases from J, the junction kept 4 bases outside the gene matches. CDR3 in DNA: TGCGCCAGCAGCTACGACAGGGGTGCTGGAAACACCATATATTTT. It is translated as CASSYDRGAGNTIYF.

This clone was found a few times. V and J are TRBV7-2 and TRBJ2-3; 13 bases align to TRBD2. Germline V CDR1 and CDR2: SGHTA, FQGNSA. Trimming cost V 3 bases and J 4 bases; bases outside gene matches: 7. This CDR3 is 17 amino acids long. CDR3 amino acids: CASSFLLAGGRSDTQYF. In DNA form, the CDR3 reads TGTGCCAGCAGCTTTTTACTAGCGGGGGGGCGCTCAGATACGCAGTATTTT. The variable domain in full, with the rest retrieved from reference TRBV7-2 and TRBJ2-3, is GAGVSQSPSNKVTEKGKDVELRCDPISGHTALYWYRQSLGQGLEFLIYFQGNSAPDKSGLPSDRFSAERTGGSVSTLTIQRTQQEDSAVYLCASSFLLAGGRSDTQYFGPGTRLTVL.